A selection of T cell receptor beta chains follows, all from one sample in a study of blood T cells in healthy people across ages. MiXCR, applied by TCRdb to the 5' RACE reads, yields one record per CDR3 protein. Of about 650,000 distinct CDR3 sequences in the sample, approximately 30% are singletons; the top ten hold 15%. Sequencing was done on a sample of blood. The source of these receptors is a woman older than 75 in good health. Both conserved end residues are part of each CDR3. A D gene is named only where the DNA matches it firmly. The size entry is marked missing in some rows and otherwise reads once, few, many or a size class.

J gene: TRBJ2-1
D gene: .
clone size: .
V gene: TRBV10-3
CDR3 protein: CAISPGSGGAYNEQFF
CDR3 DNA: TGTGCCATCAGCCCCGGCAGCGGTGGGGCCTACAATGAGCAGTTCTTC

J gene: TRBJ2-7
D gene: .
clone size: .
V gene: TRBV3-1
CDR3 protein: CAGSQDWQGKYEQYF
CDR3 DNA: TGTGCCGGCAGCCAAGATTGGCAGGGCAAATACGAGCAGTACTTC

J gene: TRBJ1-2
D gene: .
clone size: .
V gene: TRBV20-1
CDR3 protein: CSARPLTGSYGYTF
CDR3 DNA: TGCAGTGCTAGACCCCTGACAGGATCCTATGGCTACACCTTC

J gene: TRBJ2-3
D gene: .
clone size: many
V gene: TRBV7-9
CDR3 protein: CASSFSSDTQYF
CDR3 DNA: TGTGCCAGCAGCTTTTCATCAGATACGCAGTATTTT

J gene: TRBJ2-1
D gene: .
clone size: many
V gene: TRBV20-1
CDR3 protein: CSARAGTPGYEQFF
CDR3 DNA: TGCAGTGCTAGAGCAGGGACGCCCGGGTATGAGCAGTTCTTC

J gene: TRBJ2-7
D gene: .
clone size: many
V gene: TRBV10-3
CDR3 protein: CAIGGPAGYEQYF
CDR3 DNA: TGTGCCATCGGCGGACCGGCGGGCTACGAGCAGTACTTC

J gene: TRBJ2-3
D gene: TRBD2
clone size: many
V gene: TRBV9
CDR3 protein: CASDRGGSRTDTQYF
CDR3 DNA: TGTGCCAGCGACCGGGGGGGAAGTCGCACAGATACGCAGTATTTT

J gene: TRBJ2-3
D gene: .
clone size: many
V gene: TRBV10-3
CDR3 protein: CAISESADTQYF
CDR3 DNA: TGTGCCATCAGTGAGAGCGCAGATACGCAGTATTTT

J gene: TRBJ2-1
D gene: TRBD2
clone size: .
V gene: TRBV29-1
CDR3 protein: CSVEGTSGRETYNEQFF
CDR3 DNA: TGCAGCGTTGAAGGGACTAGCGGGAGGGAAACCTACAATGAGCAGTTCTTC

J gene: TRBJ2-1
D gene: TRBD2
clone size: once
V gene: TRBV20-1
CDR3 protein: CSARTSGSDEQFF
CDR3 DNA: TGCAGTGCTAGGACTAGCGGGTCGGATGAGCAGTTCTTC

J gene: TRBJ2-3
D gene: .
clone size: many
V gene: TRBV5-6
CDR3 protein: CASSFYGGSPRTDTQYF
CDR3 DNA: TGTGCCAGCAGCTTTTACGGGGGTAGCCCCCGCACAGATACGCAGTATTTT

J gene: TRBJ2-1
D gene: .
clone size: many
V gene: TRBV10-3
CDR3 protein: CAISPEAYNEQFF
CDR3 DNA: TGTGCCATCAGTCCCGAAGCCTACAATGAGCAGTTCTTC

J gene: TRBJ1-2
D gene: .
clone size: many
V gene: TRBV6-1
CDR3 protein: CASSDGRSYGYTF
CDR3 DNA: TGTGCCAGCAGTGATGGCAGGAGCTATGGCTACACCTTC

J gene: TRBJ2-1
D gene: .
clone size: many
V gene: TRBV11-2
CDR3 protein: CASSFLTDNEQFF
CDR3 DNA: TGTGCCAGCAGCTTTTTGACCGACAATGAGCAGTTCTTC

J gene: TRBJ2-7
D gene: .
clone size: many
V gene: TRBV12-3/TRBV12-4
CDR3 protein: CASSLTGQFEQYF
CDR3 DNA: TGTGCCAGCAGCCTCACCGGACAGTTCGAGCAGTACTTC

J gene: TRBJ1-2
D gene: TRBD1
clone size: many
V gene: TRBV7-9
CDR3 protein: CASRRTGGAWGYTF
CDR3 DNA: TGTGCCAGCAGGCGGACAGGGGGCGCCTGGGGCTACACCTTC

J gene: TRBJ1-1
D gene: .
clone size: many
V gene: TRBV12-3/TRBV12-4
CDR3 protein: CASSLGGVGNTEAFF
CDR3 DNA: TGTGCCAGCAGTTTGGGGGGGGTAGGGAACACTGAAGCTTTCTTT

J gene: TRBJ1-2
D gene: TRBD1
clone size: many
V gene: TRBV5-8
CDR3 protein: CASSLEDRADAYGYTF
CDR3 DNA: TGTGCCAGCAGCTTGGAGGACAGGGCCGACGCTTATGGCTACACCTTC

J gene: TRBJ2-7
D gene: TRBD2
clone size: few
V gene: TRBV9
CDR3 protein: CASSVAGAGAIYEQYF
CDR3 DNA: TGTGCCAGCAGCGTAGCGGGAGCGGGGGCTATCTACGAGCAGTACTTC

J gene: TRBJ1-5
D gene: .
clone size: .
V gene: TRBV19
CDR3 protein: CATQDASNQPQHF
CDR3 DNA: TGTGCCACCCAGGACGCGAGCAATCAGCCCCAGCATTTT

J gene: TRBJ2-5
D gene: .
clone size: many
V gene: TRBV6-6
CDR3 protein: CASILGVGKEAQYF
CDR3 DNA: TGTGCCAGCATCCTGGGGGTAGGGAAGGAGGCCCAGTACTTC

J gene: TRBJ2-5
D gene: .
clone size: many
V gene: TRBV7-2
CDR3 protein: CASNIQPGDTEYF
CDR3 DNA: TGTGCCAGCAACATACAACCGGGGGACACCGAGTACTTC

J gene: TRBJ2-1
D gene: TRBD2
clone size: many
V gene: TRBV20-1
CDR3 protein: CSARASGAINEQFF
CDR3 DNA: TGCAGTGCTAGAGCTAGCGGGGCTATCAATGAGCAGTTCTTC

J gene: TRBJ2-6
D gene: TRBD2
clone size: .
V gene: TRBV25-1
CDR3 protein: CASSVGGEAGAYVLTF
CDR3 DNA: TGTGCCAGCAGTGTGGGGGGGGAGGCTGGGGCCTACGTCCTGACTTTC

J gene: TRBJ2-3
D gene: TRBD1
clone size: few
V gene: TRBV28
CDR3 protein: CASSITGTGEYF
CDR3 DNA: TGTGCCAGCAGCATAACCGGGACAGGGGAGTATTTT

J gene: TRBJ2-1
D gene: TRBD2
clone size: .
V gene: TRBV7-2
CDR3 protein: CASSSVATSGGGPETQFF
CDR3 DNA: TGTGCCAGCAGCTCAGTGGCCACTAGCGGGGGAGGTCCAGAGACCCAGTTCTTC

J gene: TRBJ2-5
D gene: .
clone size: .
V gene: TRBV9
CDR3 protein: CASSVGGGGYQETQYF
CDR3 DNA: TGTGCCAGCAGCGTAGGAGGGGGGGGTTACCAAGAGACCCAGTACTTC

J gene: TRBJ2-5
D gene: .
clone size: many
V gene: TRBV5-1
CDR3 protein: CASSIPGQETQYF
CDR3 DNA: TGCGCCAGCAGCATTCCGGGACAAGAGACCCAGTACTTC

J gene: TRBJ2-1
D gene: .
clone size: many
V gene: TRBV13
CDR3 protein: CASSIYFRRTKYNEQFF
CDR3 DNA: TGTGCCAGCAGCATCTATTTCCGGAGGACGAAGTACAATGAGCAGTTCTTC

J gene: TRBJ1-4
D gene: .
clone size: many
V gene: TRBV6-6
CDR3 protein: CASSYGVATNEKLFF
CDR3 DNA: TGTGCCAGCAGTTACGGTGTTGCAACTAATGAAAAACTGTTTTTT

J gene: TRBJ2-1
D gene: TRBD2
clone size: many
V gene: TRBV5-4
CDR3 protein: CASSLPGLAGGEGNEQFF
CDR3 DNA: TGTGCCAGCAGCTTGCCCGGACTAGCGGGGGGGGAGGGTAATGAGCAGTTCTTC

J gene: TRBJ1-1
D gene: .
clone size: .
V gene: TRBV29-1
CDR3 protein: CSALPQDGTEAFF
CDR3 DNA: TGCAGCGCCTTGCCACAGGATGGCACTGAAGCTTTCTTT

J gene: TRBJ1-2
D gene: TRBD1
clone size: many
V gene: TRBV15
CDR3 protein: CATSREHHRGGNYGYTF
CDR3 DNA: TGTGCCACCAGCAGAGAGCACCACAGGGGTGGTAACTATGGCTACACCTTC

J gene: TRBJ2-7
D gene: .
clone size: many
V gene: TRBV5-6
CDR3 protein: CASSFWDSYEQYF
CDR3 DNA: TGTGCCAGCAGCTTCTGGGACTCCTACGAGCAGTACTTC

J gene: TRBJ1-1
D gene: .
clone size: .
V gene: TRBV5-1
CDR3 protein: CASRSGNTEAFF
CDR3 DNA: TGCGCCAGCAGGTCGGGGAACACTGAAGCTTTCTTT

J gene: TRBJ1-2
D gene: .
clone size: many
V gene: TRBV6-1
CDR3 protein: CASSDLGRGYTF
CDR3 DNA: TGTGCCAGCAGTGACCTGGGTCGGGGCTACACCTTC

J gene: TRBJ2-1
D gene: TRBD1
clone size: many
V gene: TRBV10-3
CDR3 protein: CASGTGRFENEQFF
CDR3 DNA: TGTGCCAGCGGGACAGGGAGGTTTGAGAATGAGCAGTTCTTC

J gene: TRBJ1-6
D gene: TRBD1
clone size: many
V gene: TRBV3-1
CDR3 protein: CASSMTGTDNSPLHF
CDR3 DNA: TGTGCCAGCAGTATGACCGGGACAGATAATTCACCCCTCCACTTT

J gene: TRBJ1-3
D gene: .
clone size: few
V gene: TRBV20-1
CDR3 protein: CSASITTGNTIYF
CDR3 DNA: TGCAGTGCTAGTATAACTACTGGAAACACCATATATTTT

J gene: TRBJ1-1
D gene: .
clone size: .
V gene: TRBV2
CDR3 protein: CASSAWTSNTEAFF
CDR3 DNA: TGTGCCAGCAGTGCTTGGACATCGAACACTGAAGCTTTCTTT

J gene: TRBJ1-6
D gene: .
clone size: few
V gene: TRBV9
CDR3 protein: CASSVDGSLNSPLHF
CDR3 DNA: TGTGCCAGCAGCGTAGATGGCAGTCTAAATTCACCCCTCCACTTT

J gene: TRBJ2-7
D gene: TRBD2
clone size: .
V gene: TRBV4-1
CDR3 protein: CASSQTSGRSYEQYF
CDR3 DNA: TGCGCCAGCAGCCAAACTAGCGGGAGATCCTACGAGCAGTACTTC

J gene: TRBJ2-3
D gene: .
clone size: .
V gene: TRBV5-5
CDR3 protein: CASSQALVGAETQYF
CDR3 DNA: TGTGCCAGCAGCCAGGCACTAGTGGGAGCGGAAACGCAGTATTTT

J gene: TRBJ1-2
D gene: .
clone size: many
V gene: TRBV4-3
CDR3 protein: CASSQDRSGNYGYTF
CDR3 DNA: TGCGCCAGCAGCCAAGATAGATCCGGGAACTATGGCTACACCTTC

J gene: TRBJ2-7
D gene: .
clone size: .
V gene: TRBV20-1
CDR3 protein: CSAVASDHYEQYF
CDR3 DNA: TGCAGTGCCGTGGCTAGCGACCACTACGAGCAGTACTTC

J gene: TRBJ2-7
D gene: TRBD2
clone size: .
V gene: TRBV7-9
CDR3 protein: CASGEGYEQYF
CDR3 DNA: TGTGCCAGCGGGGAGGGCTACGAGCAGTACTTC

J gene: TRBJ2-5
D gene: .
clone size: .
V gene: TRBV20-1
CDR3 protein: CSASEPGEETQYF
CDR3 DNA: TGCAGTGCTAGTGAACCAGGAGAAGAGACCCAGTACTTC

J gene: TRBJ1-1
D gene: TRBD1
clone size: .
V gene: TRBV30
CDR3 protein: CAWSVLTGVNTEAFF
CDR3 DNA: TGTGCCTGGAGTGTACTTACAGGGGTGAACACTGAAGCTTTCTTT

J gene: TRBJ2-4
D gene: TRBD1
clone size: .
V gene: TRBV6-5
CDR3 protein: CASTGTDKAKNIQYF
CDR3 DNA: TGTGCCAGCACCGGGACAGACAAAGCCAAAAACATTCAGTACTTC

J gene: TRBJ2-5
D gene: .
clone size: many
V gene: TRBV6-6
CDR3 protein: CASSGRVVETQYF
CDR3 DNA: TGTGCCAGCAGCGGCAGAGTGGTAGAGACCCAGTACTTC

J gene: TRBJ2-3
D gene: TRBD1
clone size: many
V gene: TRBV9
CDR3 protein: CASSGTGATDTQYF
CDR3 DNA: TGTGCCAGCAGCGGGACAGGGGCCACAGATACGCAGTATTTT

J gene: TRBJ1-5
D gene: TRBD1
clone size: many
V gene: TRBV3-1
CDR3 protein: CASSLGTGRYQPQHF
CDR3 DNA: TGTGCCAGCAGCCTTGGGACAGGGAGGTATCAGCCCCAGCATTTT

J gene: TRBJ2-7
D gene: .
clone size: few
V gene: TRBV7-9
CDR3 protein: CASSLPASSYEQYF
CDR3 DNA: TGTGCCAGCAGCTTGCCAGCGAGCTCCTACGAGCAGTACTTC

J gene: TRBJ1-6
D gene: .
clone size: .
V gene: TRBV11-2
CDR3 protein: CASSSRDNNSPLHF
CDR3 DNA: TGTGCCAGCAGCTCCCGGGACAACAATTCACCCCTCCACTTT

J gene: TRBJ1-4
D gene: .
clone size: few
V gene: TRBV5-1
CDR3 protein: CASSLDRTNEKLFF
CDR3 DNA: TGCGCCAGCAGCCTCGACAGGACTAATGAAAAACTGTTTTTT

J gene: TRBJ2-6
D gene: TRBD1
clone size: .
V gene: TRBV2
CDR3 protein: CASRDRSAAGANVLTF
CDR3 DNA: TGTGCCAGCAGGGACAGGTCGGCGGCAGGGGCCAACGTCCTGACTTTC

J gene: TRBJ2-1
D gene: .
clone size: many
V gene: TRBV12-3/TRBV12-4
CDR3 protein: CASSFSLPTHEQFF
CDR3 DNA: TGTGCCAGCAGTTTCTCCTTGCCTACGCATGAGCAGTTCTTC

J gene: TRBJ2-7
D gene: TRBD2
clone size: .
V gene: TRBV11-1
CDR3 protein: CASSLKSGLAGTYEQYF
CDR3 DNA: TGTGCCAGCAGCTTAAAATCAGGACTAGCGGGAACCTACGAGCAGTACTTC

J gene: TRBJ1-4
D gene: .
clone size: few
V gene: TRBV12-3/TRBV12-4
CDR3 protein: CASRGAATNEKLFF
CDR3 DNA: TGTGCCAGCAGGGGGGCTGCAACTAATGAAAAACTGTTTTTT

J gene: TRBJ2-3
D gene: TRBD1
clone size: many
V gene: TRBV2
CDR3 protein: CASSETGHTDTQYF
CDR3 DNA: TGTGCCAGCAGTGAGACAGGGCACACAGATACGCAGTATTTT